A single sample gave rise to the 17 T cell receptor beta chains below, sequenced in a study of technical replicates of blood from a few donors. The table came from immunoSEQ multiplex PCR; TCRdb's copy has only in-frame clones and leaves some out. Counted here are under 100,000 clones, about 94% occurring once; the ten biggest clones make up 0.2% to 0.25%. Sequencing was carried out using T cells isolated from PBMCs. These receptors originate from a human donor in good health.

This chain connects TRBV6-1 to TRBJ1-2; 9 nucleotides align to TRBD1. After removal of 0 bases from V and 7 bases from J, the junction contained 9 bases not matched to a gene. The CDR3 is 16 amino acids. CDR1 and CDR2 (germline): MNHNS, SASEGT. CDR3 DNA sequence: TGTGCCAGCAGTGAAGCTGGGACAGGGAAGGTCTTTGGCTACACCTTC. Residues: CASSEAGTGKVFGYTF.

The gene calls are TRBV5-1 and TRBJ2-3, with TRBD2 matching over 8 bases. This CDR3 spans 14 amino acids. CDR1 and CDR2 (germline): SGHRS, YFSETQ. V shed 2 bases, J shed 1 base, and the junction held 0 bases outside the gene matches. The CDR3 DNA is TGCGCCAGCAGCTTAGCGGGAGGCACAGATACGCAGTATTTT. It encodes CASSLAGGTDTQYF.

The sample holds one count of this clone. The genes are TRBV9 and TRBJ2-1, with TRBD1 matching 10 bases. CDR1 SGDLS and CDR2 YYNGEE come from the germline V gene. The ends lost 1 base at V and 8 bases at J; junction bases unmatched: 3. The CDR3 is made up of 14 amino acids. The CDR3: CASSVWGQGYEQFF. Here the CDR3 DNA reads TGTGCCAGCAGCGTATGGGGACAGGGGTATGAGCAGTTCTTC.

V and J are TRBV7-9 and TRBJ1-5, with TRBD1 identical over 11 bases. The J segment lost 7 bases and the V segment lost 8 bases, leaving 7 bases of the junction unmatched. The CDR3 length is 14 residues. Germline-derived CDR1 and CDR2 are SEHNR and FQNEAQ (reference sequence). The CDR3 protein is CASGGQGVSQPQHF. As DNA, the CDR3 is TGTGCCAGCGGGGGACAGGGGGTTTCACAGCCCCAGCATTTT. The full variable domain, rest sourced from reference TRBV7-9 and TRBJ1-5, is DTGVSQNPRHKITKRGQNVTFRCDPISEHNRLYWYRQTLGQGPEFLTYFQNEAQLEKSRLLSDRFSAERPKGSFSTLEIQRTEQGDSAMYLCASGGQGVSQPQHFGDGTRLSIL.

This clone has a single count. In DNA, the CDR3 is TGTGCCAGCAACCGGGAGTTGCCATACGAGCAGTACTTC. This sequence encodes CASNRELPYEQYF. The V and J genes are TRBV2 and TRBJ2-7; D might be TRBD2 (6 bases). Deletions cut 7 bases from V and 4 bases from J, with 14 bases between. CDR3 length equals 13 residues. Germline CDR1 and CDR2: SNHLY and FYNNEI.

The J gene is TRBJ2-7, the V gene TRBV7-8; 9 bases are a match to TRBD1. CDR3 length equals 14 residues. Germline CDR1 is SGHVS and CDR2 is FQNEAQ. Unmatched junction bases numbered 7, after V lost 4 bases and J lost 6 bases. The CDR3 loop reads CASSYRDRDGEQYF. As DNA, the CDR3 is TGTGCCAGCAGCTACCGGGACAGGGACGGCGAGCAGTACTTC.

V gene TRBV27 combines with J gene TRBJ2-2; TRBD2 agrees at 10 bases. This CDR3 is 16 amino acids long. The trim removed 5 bases at V and 3 bases at J, leaving 6 bases unmatched. Germline V lookup: CDR1 MNHEY, CDR2 SMNVEV (reference sequence). The DNA for the CDR3 is TGTGCCAGCAGTCCCCGGACTAGCGGCTACACCGGGGAGCTGTTTTTT. Protein sequence: CASSPRTSGYTGELFF.

The chain combines TRBV19 with TRBJ2-7; weak D call: TRBD1 (6 bases). CDR1 LNHDA and CDR2 SQIVND come from the germline V gene (reference sequence). CDR3 size: 15 residues. V was pared by 2 bases and J by 6 bases, with 17 bases between. This CDR3 reads CASSIRGRGRGEQYF. The DNA for the CDR3 is TGTGCCAGTAGTATAAGGGGCAGGGGAAGGGGCGAGCAGTACTTC. The full variable domain, completed using reference TRBV19 and TRBJ2-7, is DGGITQSPKYLFRKEGQNVTLSCEQNLNHDAMYWYRQDPGQGLRLIYYSQIVNDFQKGDIAEGYSVSREKKESFPLTVTSAQKNPTAFYLCASSIRGRGRGEQYFGPGTRLTVT.

The rearrangement uses TRBV10-3 and TRBJ2-2; 10 nucleotides line up with TRBD2. J lost 3 bases, V lost 4 bases, and 2 bases had no gene match. The germline V gene has CDR1 ENHRY and CDR2 SYGVKD. CDR3 length equals 15 residues. In DNA, the CDR3 is TGTGCCATCAGTGTCGGGACTAGCGACACCGGGGAGCTGTTTTTT. Translating gives CAISVGTSDTGELFF.

CDR3 amino acids: CATPGLAGGYEQYF. The CDR3, as DNA: TGTGCCACCCCGGGACTAGCGGGAGGTTACGAGCAGTACTTC. J is TRBJ2-7 and V is TRBV2, with 15 bases identical to TRBD2. The CDR3 loop spans 14 amino acids. V dropped 10 bases and J dropped 4; count of bases not matched to a gene: 5. Looked up from germline, CDR1 is SNHLY and CDR2 is FYNNEI.

This sequence joins TRBV20-1 and TRBJ1-1, with no clear D. The V gene lost 2 bases and the J gene lost 6 bases, with 7 bases spanning the gap. Germline V gene data show CDR1 as DFQATT and CDR2 as SNEGSKA (reference sequence). The CDR3 has 11 amino acids. The CDR3 protein is CSARIVPEAFF. DNA for the CDR3: TGCAGTGCTAGAATCGTCCCTGAAGCTTTCTTT.

This clone was picked up a small number of times. The chain combines TRBV30 with TRBJ1-1; no firm D call. Per the germline V gene, CDR1 is GTSNPN and CDR2 is SVGIG (reference sequence). Trimming stripped 3 bases from V and 4 bases from J, with 18 bases between. The CDR3 length is 15 residues. CDR3 in DNA: TGTGCCTGGAGCCGGGTTGTTCAGTTCTCCACTGAAGCTTTCTTT. It translates to CAWSRVVQFSTEAFF.

The chain uses TRBV28 and TRBJ1-4; D remains ambiguous. The CDR3 runs 16 residues. The V end lost 6 bases, the J end lost 0 bases, and 14 bases lay between the germline ends. Germline CDR1 and CDR2: MDHEN and SYDVKM. The CDR3 loop reads CASRPFYRATNEKLFF. In DNA, the CDR3 is TGTGCCAGCAGACCATTCTACAGAGCAACTAATGAAAAACTGTTTTTT.

V and J are TRBV11-3 and TRBJ2-7, with TRBD1 matching 8 bases. The length of the CDR3 is 14 residues. Per germline, CDR1 SGHNT and CDR2 YENEEA. V shed 3 bases and J 2 bases; nucleotides not matched to a gene: 3. CDR3 DNA sequence: TGTGCCAGCAGCTTGACAGGGGTTGCCTACGAGCAGTACTTC. It yields the protein CASSLTGVAYEQYF.

V usage is TRBV15 and J usage is TRBJ2-5; TRBD2 matches at 10 bases. The CDR3 totals 16 residues. Looked up from germline, CDR1 is LNHNV and CDR2 is YYDKDF (reference sequence). The ends lost 2 bases at V and 5 bases at J; junction bases unmatched: 8. CDR3 bases: TGTGCCACCAGCAGATCCGGGACTAGCGCGTCGGAGACCCAGTACTTC. Its protein product is CATSRSGTSASETQYF.

The chain uses TRBV19 and TRBJ2-1; 11 bases map to TRBD2. The CDR3 covers 16 residues. The germline gives CDR1 LNHDA, CDR2 SQIVND (reference sequence). After removal of 3 bases from V and 8 bases from J, the junction contained 9 bases not matched to a gene. CDR3 nucleotides: TGTGCCAGTAGTATGAGACTAGCGGGAAGAAAGGATGAGCAGTTCTTC. It codes for CASSMRLAGRKDEQFF.

The CDR3: CASRGGQLNQPQHF. The CDR3 coding sequence is TGTGCCAGTAGGGGGGGACAGTTAAATCAGCCCCAGCATTTT. V gene TRBV19 combines with J gene TRBJ1-5, with 7 bases fitting TRBD1. Germline lookup yields CDR1 LNHDA and CDR2 SQIVND (reference sequence). V was clipped by 6 bases and J by 4 bases; unmatched bases: 6. The CDR3 is 14 residues long.